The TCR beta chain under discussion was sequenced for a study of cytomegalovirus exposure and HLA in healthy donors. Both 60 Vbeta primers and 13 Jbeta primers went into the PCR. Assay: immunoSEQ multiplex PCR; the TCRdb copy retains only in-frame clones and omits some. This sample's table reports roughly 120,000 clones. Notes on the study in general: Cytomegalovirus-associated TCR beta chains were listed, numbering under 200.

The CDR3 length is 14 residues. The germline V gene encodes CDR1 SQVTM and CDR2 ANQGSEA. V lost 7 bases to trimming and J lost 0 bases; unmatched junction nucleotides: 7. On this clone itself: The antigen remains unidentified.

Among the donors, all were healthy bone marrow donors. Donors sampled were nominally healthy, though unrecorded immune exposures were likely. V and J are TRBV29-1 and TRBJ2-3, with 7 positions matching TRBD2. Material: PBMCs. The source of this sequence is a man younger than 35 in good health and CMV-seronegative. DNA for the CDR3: TGCAGCGGCCGGATAGCGGGTAGCACAGATACGCAGTATTTT. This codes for CSGRIAGSTDTQYF.